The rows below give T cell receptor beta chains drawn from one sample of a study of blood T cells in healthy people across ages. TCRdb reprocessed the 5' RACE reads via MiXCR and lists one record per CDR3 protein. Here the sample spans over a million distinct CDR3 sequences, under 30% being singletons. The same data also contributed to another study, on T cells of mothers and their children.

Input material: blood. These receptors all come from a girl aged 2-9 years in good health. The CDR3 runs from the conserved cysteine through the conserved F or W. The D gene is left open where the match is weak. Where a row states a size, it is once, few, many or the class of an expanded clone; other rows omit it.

cdr3_aa: CSARRTAFNSPLHF
cdr3_nt: TGCAGTGCCCGGCGGACAGCCTTTAATTCACCCCTCCACTTT
j_call: TRBJ1-6
clone_size: few
d_call: .
v_call: TRBV20-1

cdr3_aa: CASSLSALYGYTF
cdr3_nt: TGTGCCAGCAGCTTATCCGCCCTCTATGGCTACACCTTC
j_call: TRBJ1-2
clone_size: few
d_call: .
v_call: TRBV7-2

cdr3_aa: CASHRQARETQYF
cdr3_nt: TGTGCCAGCCATAGACAGGCACGAGAGACCCAGTACTTC
j_call: TRBJ2-5
clone_size: few
d_call: .
v_call: TRBV2

cdr3_aa: CASNVELGGTAYEQYF
cdr3_nt: TGTGCCAGCAATGTCGAACTCGGGGGTACCGCCTACGAGCAGTACTTC
j_call: TRBJ2-7
clone_size: .
d_call: .
v_call: TRBV6-2/TRBV6-3

cdr3_aa: CSVEVAGVEDTQYF
cdr3_nt: TGCAGCGTTGAGGTAGCGGGAGTTGAAGATACGCAGTATTTT
j_call: TRBJ2-3
clone_size: .
d_call: TRBD2
v_call: TRBV29-1

cdr3_aa: CSAQRFSGPSYEQYF
cdr3_nt: TGCAGTGCTCAAAGGTTCTCCGGGCCCTCCTACGAGCAGTACTTC
j_call: TRBJ2-7
clone_size: .
d_call: .
v_call: TRBV20-1

cdr3_aa: CASSLTGQGINIQYF
cdr3_nt: TGTGCCAGCAGCTTAACGGGACAGGGGATAAACATTCAGTACTTC
j_call: TRBJ2-4
clone_size: .
d_call: TRBD1
v_call: TRBV7-3

cdr3_aa: CATSRNGEETQYF
cdr3_nt: TGCGCCACCAGCCGGAATGGGGAGGAGACCCAGTACTTC
j_call: TRBJ2-5
clone_size: .
d_call: .
v_call: TRBV5-1

cdr3_aa: CASSYDRKDQPQHF
cdr3_nt: TGTGCCAGCAGTTACGATCGAAAGGATCAGCCCCAGCATTTT
j_call: TRBJ1-5
clone_size: few
d_call: .
v_call: TRBV12-3/TRBV12-4

cdr3_aa: CASSIGGIGSTDTQYF
cdr3_nt: TGTGCCAGCAGTATCGGGGGAATTGGGAGCACAGATACGCAGTATTTT
j_call: TRBJ2-3
clone_size: few
d_call: .
v_call: TRBV7-2

cdr3_aa: CASSLLQGLDTIYF
cdr3_nt: TGTGCCAGCAGCTTACTTCAAGGGTTGGACACCATATATTTT
j_call: TRBJ1-3
clone_size: few
d_call: .
v_call: TRBV7-2

cdr3_aa: CSVEGLYGYTF
cdr3_nt: TGCAGCGTTGAAGGGCTCTATGGCTACACCTTC
j_call: TRBJ1-2
clone_size: .
d_call: .
v_call: TRBV29-1

cdr3_aa: CASSEGGYSTDTQYF
cdr3_nt: TGTGCCAGCAGCGAAGGGGGTTACTCAACAGATACGCAGTATTTT
j_call: TRBJ2-3
clone_size: .
d_call: .
v_call: TRBV7-2

cdr3_aa: CARQGDEQYF
cdr3_nt: TGTGCCAGACAGGGTGACGAGCAGTACTTC
j_call: TRBJ2-7
clone_size: few
d_call: .
v_call: TRBV2

cdr3_aa: CASTIRAGLSEQYF
cdr3_nt: TGTGCCAGCACAATCAGAGCGGGGCTTAGCGAGCAGTACTTC
j_call: TRBJ2-7
clone_size: .
d_call: TRBD2
v_call: TRBV6-1

cdr3_aa: CASSFYKEGKLFF
cdr3_nt: TGCGCCAGCAGCTTTTATAAGGAGGGAAAACTGTTTTTT
j_call: TRBJ1-4
clone_size: .
d_call: .
v_call: TRBV5-1

cdr3_aa: CASSLSRGNEKLFF
cdr3_nt: TGTGCCAGCAGCTTAAGCAGGGGAAATGAAAAACTGTTTTTT
j_call: TRBJ1-4
clone_size: .
d_call: .
v_call: TRBV7-9

cdr3_aa: CASSVDPAPAYNEQFF
cdr3_nt: TGTGCCAGCAGCGTAGACCCAGCCCCAGCCTACAATGAGCAGTTCTTC
j_call: TRBJ2-1
clone_size: .
d_call: .
v_call: TRBV9